This T cell receptor (beta chain) emerged from a study of blood T cell repertoires in COVID-19. About the research overall: The study drew acute and convalescent COVID-19 samples from the United States, Italy and Spain.

Trimming shortened V by 5 bases and J by 8 bases, and 22 bases separated the two germline ends. Germline values: CDR1 LGHNA, CDR2 YNFKEQ. This CDR3 is built from 16 residues. Original analysis: It was from reference gene primer amplification that nucleated cell counts were estimated. Some clones are missing from TCRdb's copy, which holds only in-frame ones; the method was immunoSEQ multiplex PCR. V, J and clone size reflect that table, while D and trimming were determined from the DNA. The sample lists around 290,000 clones, approximately 90% seen once, with about 4.6% in the top ten. The chain is built from TRBV4-2 and TRBJ2-1; maybe TRBD1 (6 bases). What was sequenced was peripheral blood. The clonotype comes from a man aged 35 to 55 with acute or convalescent COVID-19. The CDR3: CASSARTAQKGDEQFF. CDR3 in DNA: TGTGCCAGCAGCGCCCGGACAGCCCAAAAAGGGGATGAGCAGTTCTTC.